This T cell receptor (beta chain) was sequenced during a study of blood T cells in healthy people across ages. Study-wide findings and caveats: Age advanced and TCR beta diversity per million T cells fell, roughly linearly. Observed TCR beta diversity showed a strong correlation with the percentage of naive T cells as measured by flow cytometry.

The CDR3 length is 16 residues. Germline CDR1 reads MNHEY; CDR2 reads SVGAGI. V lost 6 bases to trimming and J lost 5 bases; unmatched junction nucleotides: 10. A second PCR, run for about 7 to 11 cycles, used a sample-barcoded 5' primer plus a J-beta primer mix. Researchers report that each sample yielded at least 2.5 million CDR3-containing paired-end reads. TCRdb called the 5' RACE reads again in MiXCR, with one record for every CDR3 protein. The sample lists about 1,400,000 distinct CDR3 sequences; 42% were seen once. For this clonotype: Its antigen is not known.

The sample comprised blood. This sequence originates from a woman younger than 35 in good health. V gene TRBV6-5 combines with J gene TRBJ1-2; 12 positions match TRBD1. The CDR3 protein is CASSQSPGQGAYGYTF. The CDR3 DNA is TGTGCCAGCAGCCAAAGCCCGGGACAGGGGGCTTATGGCTACACCTTC.